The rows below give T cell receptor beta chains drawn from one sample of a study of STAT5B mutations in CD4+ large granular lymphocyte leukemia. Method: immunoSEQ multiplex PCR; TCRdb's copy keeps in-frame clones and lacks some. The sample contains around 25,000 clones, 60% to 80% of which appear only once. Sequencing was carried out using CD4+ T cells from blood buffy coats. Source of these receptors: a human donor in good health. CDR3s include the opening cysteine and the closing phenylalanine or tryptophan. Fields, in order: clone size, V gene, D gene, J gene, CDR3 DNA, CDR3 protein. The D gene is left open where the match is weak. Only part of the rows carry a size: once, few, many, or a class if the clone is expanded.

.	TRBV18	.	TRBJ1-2	TGTGCCAGCTCACCGGGCAGGGTGGAATATGGCTACACCTTC	CASSPGRVEYGYTF
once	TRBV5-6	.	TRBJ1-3	TGTGCCAGCAGCTTATTGGGAAGTGGAAACACCATATATTTT	CASSLLGSGNTIYF
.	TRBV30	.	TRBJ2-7	TGTGCCTGGAGTTACGAGCAGTACTTC	CAWSYEQYF
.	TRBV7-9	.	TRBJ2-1	TGTGCCAGCAGCTTCCGGACAGTCTCCTACAATGAGCAGTTCTTC	CASSFRTVSYNEQFF
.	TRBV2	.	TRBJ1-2	TGTGCCAGCAGTGCAATCCAAATTGGGTATGGCTACACCTTC	CASSAIQIGYGYTF
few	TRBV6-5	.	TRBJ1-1	TGTGCCAGCAGAGGGCGGGACCACACTGAAGCTTTCTTT	CASRGRDHTEAFF
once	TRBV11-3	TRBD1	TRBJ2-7	TGTGCCAGCAGCGAAAGACAGGGCGACGAGCAGTACTTC	CASSERQGDEQYF
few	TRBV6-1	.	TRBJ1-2	TGTGCCAGCATCCACCAAAACGGGAACGTCTATGGCTACACCTTC	CASIHQNGNVYGYTF
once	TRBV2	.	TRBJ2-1	TGTGCCAGCAGACCAGCTAATCCAGGGTTTGAGCAGTTCTTC	CASRPANPGFEQFF
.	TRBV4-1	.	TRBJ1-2	TGCGCCAGCAGCCAAGTAAGCAGGGACTATGGCTACACCTTC	CASSQVSRDYGYTF
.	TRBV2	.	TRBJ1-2	TGTGCCAGCAGTGAAGGCTCCTATGGCTACACCTTC	CASSEGSYGYTF
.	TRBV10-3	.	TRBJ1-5	TGTGCCATCAGTGAGTCGATGGTGGCCAGGGGTGATCAGCCCCAGCATTTT	CAISESMVARGDQPQHF
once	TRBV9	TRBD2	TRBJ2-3	TGTGCCAGCAGCGTAGGGGGACTAGCGGGGGGGCCACGAGATACGCAGTATTTT	CASSVGGLAGGPRDTQYF
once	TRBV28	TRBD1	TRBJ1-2	TGTGCCAGCAGCCTCAGATCCGGGACAGTTATTTATGGCTACACCTTC	CASSLRSGTVIYGYTF
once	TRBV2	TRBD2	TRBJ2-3	TGTGCCAGCTCCACGGCGGGGACTAGCGGGGCAACGCAGTATTTT	CASSTAGTSGATQYF
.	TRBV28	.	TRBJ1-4	TGTGCCAGCAGTTTATTATGGGGTGAAAAACTGTTTTTT	CASSLLWGEKLFF
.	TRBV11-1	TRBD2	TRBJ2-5	TGTGCCAGCAGCAAGAGACTAGCGGTTACCATTGAGACCCAGTACTTC	CASSKRLAVTIETQYF
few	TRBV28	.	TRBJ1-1	TGTGCCAGCTCAGGGAACACTGAAGCTTTCTTT	CASSGNTEAFF
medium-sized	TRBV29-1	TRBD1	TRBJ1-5	TGCAGCGTGGATGGGACAGATCCTAATCAGCCCCAGCATTTT	CSVDGTDPNQPQHF
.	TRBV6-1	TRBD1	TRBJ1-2	TGTGCCAGCAGTCCTACAGGGGCTCTATCGGGCGGCTACACCTTC	CASSPTGALSGGYTF
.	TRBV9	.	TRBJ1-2	TGTGCCAGCAGCGTAGCTCCGGGGGCTAACTATGGCTACACCTTC	CASSVAPGANYGYTF
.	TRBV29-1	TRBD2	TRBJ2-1	TGCAGCTTCCGGACTAGCGGGGGAAATGAGCAGTTCTTC	CSFRTSGGNEQFF
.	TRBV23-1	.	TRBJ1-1	TGCGCCAGCAGTCAAGCGGGACCGAGGGGGTGCACTGAAGCTTTCTTT	CASSQAGPRGCTEAFF
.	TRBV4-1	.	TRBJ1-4	TGCGCCAGCAGCCAAGTTCTGGGGGCTAGAGTGTTTTTT	CASSQVLGARVFF
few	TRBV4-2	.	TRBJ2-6	TGTGCCAGCAGCCAAGATCGGACCGGCACCGGGGCCAACGTCCTGACTTTC	CASSQDRTGTGANVLTF
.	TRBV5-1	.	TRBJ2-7	TGCGCCAGCAGCTTGAGGGGACCGCCGGACCACGAGCAGTACTTC	CASSLRGPPDHEQYF
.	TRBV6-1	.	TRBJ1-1	TGTGCCAGCAGTGAACCGTGGCAGGGTAAGACCCAAGCTTTCTTT	CASSEPWQGKTQAFF
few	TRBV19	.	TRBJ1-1	TGTGCCAGTAGTATAGGTGCAGGGAACACTGAAGCTTTCTTT	CASSIGAGNTEAFF
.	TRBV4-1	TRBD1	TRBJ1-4	TGCGCCAGCAGCCGGACAGGATCCGAAAAACTGTTTTTT	CASSRTGSEKLFF
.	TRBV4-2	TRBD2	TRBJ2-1	TGTGCCAGCAGCCAGTGGGAGGGTTCAAATGAGCAGTTCTTC	CASSQWEGSNEQFF
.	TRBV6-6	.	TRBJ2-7	TGTGCCAGCAGTTACTCATCTGGCGAGCAGTACTTC	CASSYSSGEQYF
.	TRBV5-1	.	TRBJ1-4	TGCGCCAGCAGCTCAGGCGGGACCAGTAATGAAAAACTGTTTTTT	CASSSGGTSNEKLFF
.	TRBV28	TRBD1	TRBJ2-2	TGTGCCAGCAGTCTATGGACAGGGTTGAGCACCGGGGAGCTGTTTTTT	CASSLWTGLSTGELFF
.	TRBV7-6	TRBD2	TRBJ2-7	TGTGCCAGCAGCTTAGAACCCCCGGGAGGGGCCGTCTACGAGCAGTACTTC	CASSLEPPGGAVYEQYF
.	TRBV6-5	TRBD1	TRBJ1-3	TGTGCCAGCAGTTTGAGGGGACAGGGTGTTTACACCATATATTTT	CASSLRGQGVYTIYF
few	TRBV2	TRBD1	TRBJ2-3	TGTGCCAGCAGTCGGGACAGGGGGCAGACAGATACGCAGTATTTT	CASSRDRGQTDTQYF
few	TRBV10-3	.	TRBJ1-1	TGTGCCATCAGGGACAGCATGAACACTGAAGCTTTCTTT	CAIRDSMNTEAFF
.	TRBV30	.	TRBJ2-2	TGTGCCTGGAGTGTAGAATGGATTGGGGAGCTGTTTTTT	CAWSVEWIGELFF
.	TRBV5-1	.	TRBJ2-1	TGCGCCAGTGGGCAGGGGGGGCTTAACAATGAGCAGTTCTTC	CASGQGGLNNEQFF
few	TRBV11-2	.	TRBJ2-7	TGTGCCAGCAGCCCTCCAGGGAGTCTCTCCTACGAGCAGTACTTC	CASSPPGSLSYEQYF
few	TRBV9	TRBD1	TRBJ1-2	TGTGCCAGCAGCTCGAAAGGGACAGCTAACTATGGCTACACCTTC	CASSSKGTANYGYTF